Here is one TCR beta chain with its context. The entry originates in a study of blood T cell repertoires in COVID-19. TCRdb's table, derived via immunoSEQ multiplex PCR, lists solely in-frame clones and lacks some. The sample holds a few hundred thousand clones, roughly nine tenths seen once. The CDR3 spans 14 residues. Trimming shortened V by 6 bases and J by 2 bases, and 17 bases separated the two germline ends. Germline assignment: CDR1 SQVTM and CDR2 ANQGSEA. The genes are TRBV29-1 and TRBJ2-7; tentative D call: TRBD1 (8 bases). The sample consisted of peripheral blood. The clonotype was recovered from a man aged 55 to 70 who had recovered from COVID-19. The CDR3 nucleotides are TGCAGCGTGGAGCGGGGACAGGAACCCTACGAGCAGTACTTC. It yields the protein CSVERGQEPYEQYF.